The rows below give T cell receptor beta chains drawn from one sample of a study of cytomegalovirus exposure and HLA in healthy donors. The table came from immunoSEQ multiplex PCR; TCRdb's copy has only in-frame clones and leaves some out. This sample has 150,000 or so clones, with approximately 86% found just once. Sample: PBMCs. The receptors shown here come from a young man in good health and CMV-seropositive. The CDR3 runs from the conserved cysteine through the conserved F or W. A D gene is named only where the DNA matches it firmly. Size tells how often a clone was seen (once, few, many) or the class of an expanded clone, and some rows leave it out.

abundance	j_gene	v_gene	d_gene	CDR3nt	CDR3aa
few	TRBJ1-5	TRBV4-2	-	TGTGCCAGCAGCCATTCCGGGGGTGAAGACAATCAGCCCCAGCATTTT	CASSHSGGEDNQPQHF
once	TRBJ1-4	TRBV29-1	-	TGCAGCGTTGGACAGGCGAGTGAAAAACTGTTTTTT	CSVGQASEKLFF
-	TRBJ2-7	TRBV5-5	TRBD1	TGTGCCAGCAGCCTGGACAGGGGTTTCTACGAGCAGTACTTC	CASSLDRGFYEQYF
few	TRBJ2-7	TRBV9	-	TGTGCCAGCAGCGCCGAGACAGGCCCCAAGGGCGAGCAGTACTTC	CASSAETGPKGEQYF
-	TRBJ2-3	TRBV2	TRBD1	TGTGCCAGGAGAGCGGACAGGGGGAGCACAGATACGCAGTATTTT	CARRADRGSTDTQYF
once	TRBJ1-5	TRBV4-3	-	TGCGCCAGCAGCCAAGATCGCCTGGACAGCTATAGCAATCAGCCCCAGCATTTT	CASSQDRLDSYSNQPQHF
-	TRBJ1-4	TRBV7-9	-	TGTGCCAGCAGCTGGACAGCAACTAATGAAAAACTGTTTTTT	CASSWTATNEKLFF
-	TRBJ2-2	TRBV14	TRBD2	TGTGCCAGCAGCCTGGCGGGGGGGTACACCGGGGAGCTGTTTTTT	CASSLAGGYTGELFF
-	TRBJ2-5	TRBV29-1	TRBD1	TGCAGCGCCCGGACAGGGGGTTTGGGGGAGACCCAGTACTTC	CSARTGGLGETQYF
-	TRBJ2-7	TRBV27	TRBD2	TGTGCCAGCAGCCTCACTAGCGGCGAGCAGTACTTC	CASSLTSGEQYF
few	TRBJ1-2	TRBV5-6	-	TGTGCCAGCCGGGACACGCTGAACTATGGCTACACCTTC	CASRDTLNYGYTF
-	TRBJ2-7	TRBV4-2	-	TGTGCCAGCAGCCAAGTGGAAGGAGGCTACGAGCAGTACTTC	CASSQVEGGYEQYF
-	TRBJ2-3	TRBV10-2	TRBD1	TGCGCCAGCAGGGACAGGAGTGCCACAGATACGCAGTATTTT	CASRDRSATDTQYF
-	TRBJ2-2	TRBV27	-	TGTGCCAGCAGTATCAGGGGGAACACCGGGGAGCTGTTTTTT	CASSIRGNTGELFF
-	TRBJ2-5	TRBV7-6	-	TGTGCCAGCAGCCTCTCACAAGGACTCCTGGAGACCCAGTACTTC	CASSLSQGLLETQYF
once	TRBJ2-1	TRBV6-4	TRBD2	TGTGCCAGCAGCACTAGCGGGGGATCCTACAATGAGCAGTTCTTC	CASSTSGGSYNEQFF
-	TRBJ2-7	TRBV27	-	TGTGCCAGCAGTGGAGACGGGGGCGAGCAGTACTTC	CASSGDGGEQYF
-	TRBJ1-2	TRBV7-2	-	TGTGCCAGCAGCTTGGTAGCTAACTATGGCTACACCTTC	CASSLVANYGYTF
-	TRBJ2-1	TRBV27	TRBD2	TGTGCCAGCAGTTTACGACTAGCGGGGACCCTCTACAATGAGCAGTTCTTC	CASSLRLAGTLYNEQFF
-	TRBJ1-1	TRBV9	TRBD1	TGTGCCAGCAGCATAACCGGGACAGGGTCCACTGAAGCTTTCTTT	CASSITGTGSTEAFF
-	TRBJ2-3	TRBV11-2	TRBD2	TGTGCCAGCAGCTGGACTAGCGGGGGGAGAGATACGCAGTATTTT	CASSWTSGGRDTQYF
few	TRBJ2-7	TRBV27	TRBD2	TGTGCCAGCAGTTTAGGAGCGGGGTCCTACGAGCAGTACTTC	CASSLGAGSYEQYF
-	TRBJ2-2	TRBV7-2	-	TGTGCCAGCAGCTATAAGGGGCAGGGCGGGGGCTACACCGGGGAGCTGTTTTTT	CASSYKGQGGGYTGELFF
-	TRBJ2-3	TRBV2	TRBD2	TGTGCCAGCATTTTCGGCGGGGGGGCCGCAGATACGCAGTATTTT	CASIFGGGAADTQYF
-	TRBJ1-2	TRBV6-6	-	TGTGCCAGCAGTTACTCTCGACAGACTAACTATGGCTACACCTTC	CASSYSRQTNYGYTF
-	TRBJ2-5	TRBV7-2	-	TGTGCCAGCATGCGGTCAGAGACCCAGTACTTC	CASMRSETQYF
-	TRBJ2-2	TRBV30	-	TGTGCCTGGAGTGTAGGGGCAGCCACCGGGGAGCTGTTTTTT	CAWSVGAATGELFF
-	TRBJ2-2	TRBV7-6	-	TGTGCCAGCAGCCCGGACAGAACCGGGGAGCTGTTTTTT	CASSPDRTGELFF
few	TRBJ1-2	TRBV6-5	-	TGTGCCAGCAGGTGGGGGGATGGCTACACCTTC	CASRWGDGYTF
-	TRBJ1-1	TRBV7-9	TRBD1	TGTGCCAGCAGCTTAGGTGAGGGGGCGGAAGCTTTCTTT	CASSLGEGAEAFF
once	TRBJ2-3	TRBV19	-	TGTGCCAGTAGGTCCGGGAACGCAGATACGCAGTATTTT	CASRSGNADTQYF
few	TRBJ2-1	TRBV7-3	TRBD2	TGTGCCAGCAGCTCGCGGACTAGCGGGGTAGACAATGAGCAGTTCTTC	CASSSRTSGVDNEQFF
-	TRBJ2-1	TRBV27	-	TGTGCCAGCAGTTTATCGCAGGGTATATCCTACAATGAGCAGTTCTTC	CASSLSQGISYNEQFF
few	TRBJ2-2	TRBV6-6	TRBD1	TGTGCCAGCAGTTCTACAGGGGGGAACACCGGGGAGCTGTTTTTT	CASSSTGGNTGELFF
-	TRBJ1-2	TRBV7-3	-	TGTGCCAGCAGCTTCATAGGGGGCTATGGCTACACCTTC	CASSFIGGYGYTF
-	TRBJ2-1	TRBV2	TRBD2	TGTGCCAGCAGTGAAGCGGGAGGGTGGGATGAGCAGTTCTTC	CASSEAGGWDEQFF
-	TRBJ2-7	TRBV6-5	TRBD2	TGTGCCAGCACTCCTGTATGGGGGGGGGAGGGTGAGCAGTACTTC	CASTPVWGGEGEQYF
-	TRBJ2-2	TRBV9	-	TGTGCCAGCAGCGTAGCTGTCGCCGGGGAGCTGTTTTTT	CASSVAVAGELFF
-	TRBJ2-2	TRBV19	TRBD2	TGTGCCAGTAGTATTTGGGGGGGGACTAACACCGGGGAGCTGTTTTTT	CASSIWGGTNTGELFF
-	TRBJ1-3	TRBV5-6	-	TGTGCCAGCCAGACTGGGGGGTTTGGTGGAAACACCATATATTTT	CASQTGGFGGNTIYF